This entry concerns a single T cell receptor beta chain. These data come from a study of T cell changes during pregnancy in multiple sclerosis. The data were produced by immunoSEQ multiplex PCR, yet TCRdb's version contains in-frame clones alone and is incomplete. The sample gives 85,000 to 130,000 clones, around 90% of which show up once; approximately 1.5% is in the top ten. Germline V gives CDR1 KGHSH, CDR2 LQKENI. The CDR3 is 15 amino acids. With 2 bases removed from V and 6 bases from J, the gap between germline ends came to 16 bases. Source: peripheral blood, taken after pregnancy. The TCR sequence derives from a female donor with multiple sclerosis, enrolled in a pregnancy study. The chain joins TRBV18 to TRBJ1-2; no clear D gene. The CDR3 spells CASSPAGIGSNGYTF. CDR3 DNA sequence: TGTGCCAGCTCACCAGCGGGGATTGGGTCAAATGGCTACACCTTC. Full variable domain (rest looked up from reference TRBV18 and TRBJ1-2): NAGVMQNPRHLVRRRGQEARLRCSPMKGHSHVYWYRQLPEEGLKFMVYLQKENIIDESGMPKERFSAEFPKEGPSILRIQQVVRGDSAAYFCASSPAGIGSNGYTFGSGTRLTVV.